The entry that follows covers one T cell receptor (beta chain) sequence. Its antigen is undetermined. The junction had 14 bases not matched to a gene; V was cut back by 0 bases and J by 10 bases. Germline values: CDR1 SGHDT, CDR2 YYEEEE. This CDR3 is 17 amino acids long. This specimen comes from a study of cytomegalovirus exposure and HLA in healthy donors. Broader study findings: In a later analysis, compared with equally common non-associated chains, HLA-associated beta chains were more expanded.

The PCR was carried out with 60 Vbeta primers and 13 Jbeta primers. Assay used: immunoSEQ multiplex PCR; TCRdb lists only in-frame clones, some missing. This sample has roughly 100,000 clones, with approximately 64% found just once. The source material was PBMCs. The rearrangement uses TRBV5-6 and TRBJ2-1, with 9 positions matching TRBD2. The receptor was isolated from a woman aged 45-59 years in good health and CMV-seronegative. CDR3 sequence reads: CASSLEVRAGGTKEQFF. CDR3 bases: TGTGCCAGCAGCTTGGAAGTACGAGCGGGAGGCACGAAGGAGCAGTTCTTC.